This record concerns one T cell receptor (beta chain) sequence. Generated by immunoSEQ multiplex PCR, the TCRdb table keeps only in-frame clones and is missing some. Of fewer than 150,000 clones in the sample, about 83% were seen once. The data derive from a study of blood T cell repertoires in COVID-19. The wider study: Sites in the United States, Italy and Spain provided acute and convalescent COVID-19 samples.

Sequencing input: peripheral blood. The receptor's source is a woman aged 40-49 years with acute or convalescent COVID-19.

The CDR3 nucleotides read TGTGCCAGTAGTATTGGGACTTACGGCTCTGGAAACACCATATATTTT. It encodes CASSIGTYGSGNTIYF. The V and J genes are TRBV19 and TRBJ1-3, with TRBD1 as a possible D gene (5 bases). The CDR3 is made up of 16 amino acids. CDR1 LNHDA and CDR2 SQIVND come from the germline V gene (reference sequence). Trimming cost V 3 bases and J 0 bases, with 12 bases left between them. Full variable domain (remainder filled in from reference TRBV19 and TRBJ1-3): DGGITQSPKYLFRKEGQNVTLSCEQNLNHDAMYWYRQDPGQGLRLIYYSQIVNDFQKGDIAEGYSVSREKKESFPLTVTSAQKNPTAFYLCASSIGTYGSGNTIYFGEGSWLTVV.